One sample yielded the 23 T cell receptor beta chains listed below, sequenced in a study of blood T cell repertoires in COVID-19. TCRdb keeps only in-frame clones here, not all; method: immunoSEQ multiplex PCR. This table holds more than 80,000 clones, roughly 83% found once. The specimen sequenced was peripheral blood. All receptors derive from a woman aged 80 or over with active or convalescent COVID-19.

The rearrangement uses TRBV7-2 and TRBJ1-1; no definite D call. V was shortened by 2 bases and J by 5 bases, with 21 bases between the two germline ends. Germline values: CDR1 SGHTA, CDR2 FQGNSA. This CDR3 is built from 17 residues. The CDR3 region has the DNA TGTGCCAGCAGCTTATACTCGGCGGGGAGGGTTGGGACTGAAGCTTTCTTT. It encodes CASSLYSAGRVGTEAFF. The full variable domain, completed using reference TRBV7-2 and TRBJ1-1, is GAGVSQSPSNKVTEKGKDVELRCDPISGHTALYWYRQSLGQGLEFLIYFQGNSAPDKSGLPSDRFSAERTGGSVSTLTIQRTQQEDSAVYLCASSLYSAGRVGTEAFFGQGTRLTVV.

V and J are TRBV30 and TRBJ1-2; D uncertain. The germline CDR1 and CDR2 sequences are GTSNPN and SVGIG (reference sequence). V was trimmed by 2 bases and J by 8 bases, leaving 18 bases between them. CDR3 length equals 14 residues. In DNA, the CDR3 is TGTGCCTGGAGTATAGGAAAAAATGCGGGGGGCTACACCTTC. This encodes CAWSIGKNAGGYTF. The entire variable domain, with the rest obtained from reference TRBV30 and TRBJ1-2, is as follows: SQTIHQWPATLVQPVGSPLSLECTVEGTSNPNLYWYRQAAGRGLQLLFYSVGIGQISSEVPQNLSASRPQDRQFILSSKKLLLSDSGFYLCAWSIGKNAGGYTFGSGTRLTVV.

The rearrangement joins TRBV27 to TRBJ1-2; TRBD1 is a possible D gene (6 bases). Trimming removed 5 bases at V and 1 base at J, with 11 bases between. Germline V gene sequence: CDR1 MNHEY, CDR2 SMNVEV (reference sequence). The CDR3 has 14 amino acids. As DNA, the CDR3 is TGTGCCAGCAGTCCCCGGACAGTTAACTATGGCTACACCTTC. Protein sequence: CASSPRTVNYGYTF.

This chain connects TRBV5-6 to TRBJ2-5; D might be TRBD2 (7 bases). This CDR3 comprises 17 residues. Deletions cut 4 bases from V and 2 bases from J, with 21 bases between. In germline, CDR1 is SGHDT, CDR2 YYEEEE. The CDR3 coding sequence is TGTGCCAGCAGCCTGAGGGGGAGCGGGGCGAGTCAAGAGACCCAGTACTTC. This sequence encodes CASSLRGSGASQETQYF.

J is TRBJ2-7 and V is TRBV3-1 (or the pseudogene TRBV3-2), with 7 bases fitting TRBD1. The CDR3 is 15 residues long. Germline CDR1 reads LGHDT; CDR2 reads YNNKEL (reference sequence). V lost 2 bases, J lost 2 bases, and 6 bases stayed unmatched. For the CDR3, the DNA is TGTGCCAGCAGCCAAAGACCGGGACAGCCCTACGAGCAGTACTTC. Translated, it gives CASSQRPGQPYEQYF.

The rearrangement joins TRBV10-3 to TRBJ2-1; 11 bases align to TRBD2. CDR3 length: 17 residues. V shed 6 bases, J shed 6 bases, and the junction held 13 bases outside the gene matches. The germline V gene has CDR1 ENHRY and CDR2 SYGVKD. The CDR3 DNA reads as TGTGCCATCAGGGTGGAGGCTAGCGGGAGGTTGTCCAATGAGCAGTTCTTC. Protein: CAIRVEASGRLSNEQFF.

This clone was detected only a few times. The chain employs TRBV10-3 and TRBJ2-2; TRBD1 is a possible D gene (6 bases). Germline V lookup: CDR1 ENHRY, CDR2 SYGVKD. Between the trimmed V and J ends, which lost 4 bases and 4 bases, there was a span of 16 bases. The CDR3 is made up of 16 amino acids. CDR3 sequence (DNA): TGTGCCATCAGTGGTCTTTCAGGGGTGGCCACCGGGGAGCTGTTTTTT. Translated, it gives CAISGLSGVATGELFF.

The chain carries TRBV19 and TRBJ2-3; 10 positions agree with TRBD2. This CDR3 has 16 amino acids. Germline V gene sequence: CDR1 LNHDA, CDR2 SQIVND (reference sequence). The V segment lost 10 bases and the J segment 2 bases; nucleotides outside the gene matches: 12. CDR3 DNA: TGTGCCACTAGATCCTCTAGCGGGAGCCTCACAGATACGCAGTATTTT. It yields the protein CATRSSSGSLTDTQYF.

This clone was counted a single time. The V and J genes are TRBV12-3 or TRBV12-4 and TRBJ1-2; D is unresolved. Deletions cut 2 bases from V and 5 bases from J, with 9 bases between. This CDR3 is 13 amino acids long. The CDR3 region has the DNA TGTGCCAGCAGTTTACTGGGAGGTTATGGCTACACCTTC. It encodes CASSLLGGYGYTF.

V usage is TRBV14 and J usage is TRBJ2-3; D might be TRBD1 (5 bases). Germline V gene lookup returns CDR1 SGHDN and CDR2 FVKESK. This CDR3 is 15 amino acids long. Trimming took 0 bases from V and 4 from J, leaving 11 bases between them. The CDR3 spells CASSQDRGWPDTQYF. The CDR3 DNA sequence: TGTGCCAGCAGCCAAGATAGGGGATGGCCAGATACGCAGTATTTT.

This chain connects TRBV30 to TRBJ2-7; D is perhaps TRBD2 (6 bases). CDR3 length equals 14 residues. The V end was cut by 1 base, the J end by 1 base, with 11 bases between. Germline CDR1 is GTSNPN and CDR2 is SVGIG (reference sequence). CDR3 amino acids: CAWSEPGTSYEQYF. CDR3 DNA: TGTGCCTGGAGTGAGCCCGGGACTTCCTACGAGCAGTACTTC.

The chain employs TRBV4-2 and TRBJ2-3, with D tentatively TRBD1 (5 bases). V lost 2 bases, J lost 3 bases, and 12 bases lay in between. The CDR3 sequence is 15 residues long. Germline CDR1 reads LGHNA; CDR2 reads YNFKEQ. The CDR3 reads CASSQRQRWTDTQYF. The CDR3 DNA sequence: TGTGCCAGCAGCCAAAGACAGAGGTGGACAGATACGCAGTATTTT.

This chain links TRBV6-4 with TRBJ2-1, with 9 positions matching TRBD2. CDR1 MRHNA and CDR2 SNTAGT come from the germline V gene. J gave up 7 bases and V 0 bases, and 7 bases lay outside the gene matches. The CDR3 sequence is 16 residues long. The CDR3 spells CASSDSGGGAGNEQFF. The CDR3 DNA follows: TGTGCCAGCAGTGACTCTGGCGGGGGGGCCGGGAATGAGCAGTTCTTC.

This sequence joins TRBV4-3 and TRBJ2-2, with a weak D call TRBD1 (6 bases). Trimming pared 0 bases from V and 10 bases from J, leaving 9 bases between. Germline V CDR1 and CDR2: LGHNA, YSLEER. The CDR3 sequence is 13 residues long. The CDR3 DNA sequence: TGCGCCAGCAGCCAAGACAGGGGAGAGGAGCTGTTTTTT. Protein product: CASSQDRGEELFF.

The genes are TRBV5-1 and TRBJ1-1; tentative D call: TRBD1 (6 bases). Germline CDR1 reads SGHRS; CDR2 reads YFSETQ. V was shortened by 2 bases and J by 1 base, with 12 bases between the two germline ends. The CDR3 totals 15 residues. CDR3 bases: TGCGCCAGCAGCTTCACAGGGATAACGAACACTGAAGCTTTCTTT. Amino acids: CASSFTGITNTEAFF. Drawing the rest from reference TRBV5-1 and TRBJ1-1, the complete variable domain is KAGVTQTPRYLIKTRGQQVTLSCSPISGHRSVSWYQQTPGQGLQFLFEYFSETQRNKGNFPGRFSGRQFSNSRSEMNVSTLELGDSALYLCASSFTGITNTEAFFGQGTRLTVV.

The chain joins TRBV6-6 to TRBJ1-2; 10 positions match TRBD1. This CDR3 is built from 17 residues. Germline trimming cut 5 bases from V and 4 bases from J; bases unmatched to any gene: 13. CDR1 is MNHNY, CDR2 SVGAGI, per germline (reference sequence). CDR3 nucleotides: TGTGCCAGCAGTCTACAGGGACAGGGGACGGCCGGCTATGGCTACACCTTC. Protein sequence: CASSLQGQGTAGYGYTF.

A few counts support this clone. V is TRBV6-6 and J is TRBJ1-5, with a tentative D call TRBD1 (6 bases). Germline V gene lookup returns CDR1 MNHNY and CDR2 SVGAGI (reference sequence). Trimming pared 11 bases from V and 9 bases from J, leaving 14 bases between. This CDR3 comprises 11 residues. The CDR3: CASARGGPQHF. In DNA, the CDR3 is TGTGCCTCGGCTCGAGGGGGGCCCCAGCATTTT.

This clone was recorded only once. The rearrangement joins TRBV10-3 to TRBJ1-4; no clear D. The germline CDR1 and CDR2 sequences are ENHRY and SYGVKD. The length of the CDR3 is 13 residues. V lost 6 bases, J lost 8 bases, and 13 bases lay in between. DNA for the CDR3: TGTGCCATCAGCCAGGACTCCTCGGAAAAACTGTTTTTT. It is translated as CAISQDSSEKLFF.

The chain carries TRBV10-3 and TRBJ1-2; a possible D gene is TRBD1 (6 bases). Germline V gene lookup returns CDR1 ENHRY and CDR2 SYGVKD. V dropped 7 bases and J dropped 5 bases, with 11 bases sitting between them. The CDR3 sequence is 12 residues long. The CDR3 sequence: CAIKPGQYGYTF. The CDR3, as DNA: TGTGCCATCAAGCCCGGACAGTATGGCTACACCTTC.

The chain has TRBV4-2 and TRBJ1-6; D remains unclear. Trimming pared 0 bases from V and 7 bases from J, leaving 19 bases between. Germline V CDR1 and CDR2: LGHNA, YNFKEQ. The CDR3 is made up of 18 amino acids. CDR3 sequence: CASSQDLIGKGGNSPLHF. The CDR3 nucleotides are TGTGCCAGCAGCCAAGACCTTATTGGAAAAGGAGGGAATTCACCCCTCCACTTT.

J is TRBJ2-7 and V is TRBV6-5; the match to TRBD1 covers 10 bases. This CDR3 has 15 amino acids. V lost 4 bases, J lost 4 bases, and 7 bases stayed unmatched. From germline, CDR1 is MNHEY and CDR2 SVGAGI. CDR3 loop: CASSSPGQGVYEQYF. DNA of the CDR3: TGTGCCAGCAGTTCCCCAGGACAGGGGGTGTACGAGCAGTACTTC.

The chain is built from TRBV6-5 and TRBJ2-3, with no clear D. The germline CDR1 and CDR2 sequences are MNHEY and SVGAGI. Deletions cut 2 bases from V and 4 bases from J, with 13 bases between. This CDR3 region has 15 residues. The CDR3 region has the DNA TGTGCCAGCAGTTACACCACCAGGAACGCAGATACGCAGTATTTT. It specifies CASSYTTRNADTQYF.

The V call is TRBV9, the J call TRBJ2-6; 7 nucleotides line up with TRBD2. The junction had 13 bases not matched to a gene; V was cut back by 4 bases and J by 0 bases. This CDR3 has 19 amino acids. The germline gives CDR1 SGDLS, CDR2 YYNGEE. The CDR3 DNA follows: TGTGCCAGCAGCAAAGGACTAGGAGGCCTCAACTCTGGGGCCAACGTCCTGACTTTC. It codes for CASSKGLGGLNSGANVLTF.